The next 2 T cell receptor beta chains were all read from a single sample in a study of vaccination effects on CD4 cells after COVID-19 (dated 2022 in TCRdb). Library preparation employed the immunoSEQ multiplex PCR assay. Held by TCRdb, this immuneACCESS table contains in-frame sequences only and omits some clones. Under half of the omission traces to an unresolved V gene where checked; the cause of the rest is unknown. The sample has about 15,000 clones on record, less than 85% of them singletons. The ten most abundant clones make up more than 15% of the sample. No cognate antigen is known for these TCRs. In the ViraFEST assay, PBMC were stimulated with viral peptide pools, and antigen-specific CD4+ T cell clonotypes were then identified by expansion using TCR sequencing. After more than nine days of culture, CD4+ T cells were isolated with the EasySep CD4+ T cell isolation kit. PCR-confirmed SARS-CoV-2 infection had occurred in convalescent patients between March and December 2020, before the Alpha, Beta and Delta variants emerged in the United States. Two doses of either the BNT162b2 or the mRNA-1273 mRNA SARS-CoV-2 vaccine were administered to participants.

Sequences were derived from CD4+ T cells from PBMCs cultured with SARS-CoV-2 spike peptides, sampled after COVID-19 vaccination. Sample cell subset or site, as interpreted from the label and publication: SARS-CoV-2 spike overlapping peptide pool stimulation. These receptors were taken from a human donor who had a prior SARS-CoV-2 infection.

The J gene is TRBJ2-1, the V gene TRBV4-3; tentative D call: TRBD2 (5 bases). Deletions cut 4 bases from V and 6 bases from J, with 7 bases between. CDR1 is LGHNA, CDR2 YSLEER, per germline. The CDR3 is 12 residues long. CDR3 DNA sequence: TGCGCCAGCAGCCGTGAGGGCAATGAGCAGTTCTTC. Residues: CASSREGNEQFF.

The V gene is TRBV2, the J gene TRBJ1-2; TRBD1 aligns across 9 bases. Germline-derived CDR1 and CDR2 are SNHLY and FYNNEI. The CDR3 runs 14 residues. V shed 10 bases and J 8 bases; nucleotides not matched to a gene: 14. CDR3 DNA: TGTGCCACAAAGTGGGGACAGGGAGCGAGCGGCTACACCTTC. Translated, it gives CATKWGQGASGYTF.